Presented here are 16 T cell receptor beta chains from one specimen sequenced in a study of shared clonotypes between healthy human individuals. Libraries were prepared by immunoSEQ multiplex PCR; TCRdb keeps only in-frame clonotypes and omits some of them. The data show roughly 490,000 clones, 70% to 80% seen once. Sequencing used PBMCs. The source is a woman aged 40 to 50 in good health. Some clones in this sample may be carry-over from other donors' samples.

This chain uses TRBV27 with TRBJ1-4; the D gene is possibly TRBD1 (6 bases). V was trimmed by 6 bases and J by 7 bases, leaving 15 bases between them. CDR3 length: 14 amino acids. CDR1 MNHEY and CDR2 SMNVEV come from the germline V gene (reference sequence). For the CDR3, the DNA is TGTGCCAGCAGACTGACAGGCGGGAGTGAAAAACTGTTTTTT. Protein sequence: CASRLTGGSEKLFF.

The gene calls are TRBV6-5 and TRBJ1-1; maybe TRBD1 (6 bases). Trimming pared 7 bases from V and 4 bases from J, leaving 13 bases between. CDR1 is MNHEY and CDR2 is SVGAGI in the germline V gene. This CDR3 is 13 amino acids long. The CDR3 sequence: CASKKGRGTEAFF. For the CDR3, the DNA is TGTGCCAGCAAAAAAGGCAGGGGCACTGAAGCTTTCTTT.

Points on this clone: A much larger clone is a single base away; this may be a read error. The CDR3, as DNA: TGTGCCAGCAGCTTAGCCGGGTCGACTGAAGCTCTCTTT. It translates to CASSLAGSTEALF. J is TRBJ1-1 and V is TRBV7-2, with unresolved D. CDR3 length: 13 residues. Germline V gene lookup returns CDR1 SGHTA and CDR2 FQGNSA.

The chain uses TRBV10-3 and TRBJ2-3; 8 nucleotides line up with TRBD2. CDR1 and CDR2 from the germline V gene are ENHRY and SYGVKD. Trimming cost V 4 bases and J 0 bases; bases outside gene matches: 9. The CDR3 runs 17 residues. The CDR3 reads CAISGWRASGSTDTQYF. In DNA form, the CDR3 reads TGTGCCATCAGTGGCTGGAGGGCTAGCGGGAGCACAGATACGCAGTATTTT.

V and J are TRBV30 and TRBJ1-1; TRBD1 matches 8 bases. This CDR3 region has 17 residues. Germline assignment: CDR1 GTSNPN and CDR2 SVGIG (reference sequence). J lost 1 base, V lost 2 bases, and 12 bases had no gene match. DNA for the CDR3: TGTGCCTGGAGTCGGACAGGGAGAACTTACAGGAACACTGAAGCTTTCTTT. It codes for CAWSRTGRTYRNTEAFF.

V gene TRBV5-1 combines with J gene TRBJ1-4, with D tentatively TRBD1 (5 bases). Germline V gene lookup returns CDR1 SGHRS and CDR2 YFSETQ. The CDR3 is made up of 14 amino acids. The V end was cut by 3 bases, the J end by 5 bases, with 11 bases between. The CDR3 region has the DNA TGCGCCAGCAGCTCGGGACCTGGGAATGAAAAACTGTTTTTT. It codes for CASSSGPGNEKLFF.

V is TRBV7-2 and J is TRBJ2-4; D remains unclear. CDR1 and CDR2 (germline): SGHTA, FQGNSA. Trimming took off 3 bases at V and 5 bases at J, with 17 bases between the two ends. The CDR3 length is 16 residues. The CDR3 sequence is CASSFTWLVGQNIQYF. In nucleotides, the CDR3 is TGTGCCAGCAGCTTTACGTGGTTGGTGGGCCAAAACATTCAGTACTTC.

The table lists this clone with a count of one. A much larger clone is a single base away; this may be a read error. This chain connects TRBV20-1 to TRBJ2-5; D is undetermined. Trimming took 6 bases from V and 11 from J, leaving 16 bases between them. This CDR3 spans 11 amino acids. CDR1 and CDR2 from the germline V gene are DFQATT and SNEGSKA (reference sequence). The CDR3 region is CSAAVGNKQYF. The CDR3 nucleotides read TGCAGTGCCGCGGTGGGAAACAAGCAGTACTTC.

V and J are TRBV27 and TRBJ1-2; TRBD1 matches 12 bases. Trimming removed 5 bases from V and 8 bases from J; junction bases left unmatched: 15. The CDR3 loop spans 17 amino acids. The germline V gene has CDR1 MNHEY and CDR2 SMNVEV (reference sequence). The CDR3 protein is CASSASWDRGRSSGYTF. The CDR3 nucleotides are TGTGCCAGCAGTGCCTCTTGGGACAGGGGGCGAAGTAGCGGCTACACCTTC.

The chain links TRBV19 to TRBJ2-5, with 12 bases lining up with TRBD2. J lost 5 bases, V lost 4 bases, and 8 bases had no gene match. From germline, CDR1 is LNHDA and CDR2 SQIVND (reference sequence). The CDR3 consists of 16 residues. Here the CDR3 DNA reads TGTGCCAGTAGTAGAGCGCTAGCGGGAGGGCGGGAGACCCAGTACTTC. This codes for CASSRALAGGRETQYF.

The chain recombines TRBV7-3 with TRBJ2-1; TRBD1 agrees at 9 bases. The CDR3 spans 14 residues. Germline V gene data show CDR1 as SGHTA and CDR2 as FQGTGA. J lost 7 bases, V lost 5 bases, and 6 bases had no gene match. The CDR3 DNA is TGTGCCAGCAGCCCGGGACAGGGTGTAAATGAGCAGTTCTTC. This gives the protein CASSPGQGVNEQFF.

The rearrangement uses TRBV19 and TRBJ1-5, with 9 bases matching TRBD1. The CDR3 length is 16 residues. Germline V gene data show CDR1 as LNHDA and CDR2 as SQIVND (reference sequence). V gave up 2 bases and J gave up 7 bases; unmatched junction bases: 9. As DNA, the CDR3 is TGTGCCAGTAGTATAAGACCGGGACAGGGACCACAGCCCCAGCATTTT. It translates to CASSIRPGQGPQPQHF.

The chain recombines TRBV11-2 with TRBJ2-7; TRBD1 agrees at 10 bases. The CDR3 length is 17 residues. The germline gives CDR1 SGHAT, CDR2 FQNNGV. J lost 10 bases, V lost 1 base, and 16 bases had no gene match. The CDR3: CASSLGGTGAFWPEQYF. In DNA, the CDR3 is TGTGCCAGCAGCTTAGGCGGGACAGGGGCTTTTTGGCCGGAACAGTACTTC.

This clone came up a few times. The rearrangement joins TRBV14 to TRBJ2-3; possibly TRBD2 for D (5 bases). CDR3 size: 14 residues. Germline V lookup: CDR1 SGHDN, CDR2 FVKESK. V was shortened by 4 bases and J by 0 bases, with 8 bases between the two germline ends. The CDR3 spells CASSRGGSTDTQYF. In nucleotides, the CDR3 is TGTGCCAGCAGCCGAGGCGGGAGCACAGATACGCAGTATTTT.

The CDR3 sequence is CASSLAEQDTQYF. In nucleotides, the CDR3 is TGCGCCAGCAGCTTGGCCGAACAAGATACGCAGTATTTT. The chain recombines TRBV5-1 with TRBJ2-3; D is ambiguous. Trimming stripped 0 bases from V and 5 bases from J, with 7 bases between. Germline CDR1 and CDR2: SGHRS and YFSETQ. The CDR3 is made up of 13 amino acids.

For this clone: Other DNA sequences in this specimen translate into the identical CDR3. DNA of the CDR3: TGTGCCATCAGTGTTGGGGCGCAAGAGACCCAGTACTTC. Protein: CAISVGAQETQYF. This chain uses TRBV10-3 with TRBJ2-5; tentative D call: TRBD1 (5 bases). Trimming stripped 4 bases from V and 2 bases from J, with 8 bases between. The germline gives CDR1 ENHRY, CDR2 SYGVKD. The CDR3 covers 13 residues.